The 20 T cell receptor beta chains given below trace back to one sample, sequenced in a study of blood T cell repertoires in COVID-19. Assay used: immunoSEQ multiplex PCR; TCRdb lists only in-frame clones, some missing. Seen here are 150,000 or so clones, almost 80% observed once, and the top ten hold about 3.2%. What was sequenced was PBMCs or T cells enriched from blood (not recorded which). Receptors were obtained from a woman aged 45-65 years who had recovered from COVID-19.

V usage is TRBV6-5 and J usage is TRBJ1-2; D may be TRBD1 (5 bases). The CDR3 sequence is 14 residues long. Trimming stripped 7 bases from V and 8 bases from J, with 20 bases between. Germline V lookup: CDR1 MNHEY, CDR2 SVGAGI. The CDR3 is CASTQGKGIGGYTF. CDR3 in DNA: TGTGCCAGCACCCAAGGGAAGGGGATTGGGGGCTACACCTTC.

J is TRBJ1-1 and V is TRBV2; D unclear. The germline V and J ends were trimmed by 11 bases and 1 base, with 14 bases remaining between them. The CDR3 covers 13 residues. Germline V CDR1 and CDR2: SNHLY, FYNNEI. DNA for the CDR3: TGTGCCCGTACCAATCTAGGGAACACTGAAGCTTTCTTT. Encoded protein: CARTNLGNTEAFF.

The V and J genes are TRBV30 and TRBJ2-7; 7 nucleotides match TRBD2. V lost 2 bases and J lost 4; bases outside the gene matches: 2. This CDR3 has 12 amino acids. Germline-derived CDR1 and CDR2 are GTSNPN and SVGIG (reference sequence). The CDR3 sequence is CAWSPGGYEQYF. In nucleotides, the CDR3 is TGTGCCTGGAGTCCGGGGGGATACGAGCAGTACTTC.

The rearrangement links TRBV5-1 to TRBJ1-1, with no clear D. This CDR3 has 13 residues. V was shortened by 1 base and J by 2 bases, with 6 bases between the two germline ends. Germline V gene lookup returns CDR1 SGHRS and CDR2 YFSETQ. The CDR3 region has the DNA TGCGCCAGCAGCTTGAACTTAAACACTGAAGCTTTCTTT. Protein product: CASSLNLNTEAFF.

The chain joins TRBV5-1 to TRBJ2-5, with a possible D match to TRBD1 (5 bases). V was trimmed by 1 base and J by 5 bases, leaving 12 bases between them. CDR3 length: 14 residues. CDR1 and CDR2 (germline): SGHRS, YFSETQ. CDR3 coding DNA: TGCGCCAGCAGCTTGCTCCCGGCAGGGGAGACCCAGTACTTC. Translation: CASSLLPAGETQYF.

The chain links TRBV6-4 to TRBJ2-1; 10 bases are shared with TRBD2. V lost 3 bases, J lost 4 bases, and 3 bases stayed unmatched. Germline V gene data show CDR1 as MRHNA and CDR2 as SNTAGT. This CDR3 contains 15 residues. As DNA, the CDR3 is TGTGCCAGCAGTGAAGTTAGCGGGGGGTACAATGAGCAGTTCTTC. The encoded protein is CASSEVSGGYNEQFF.

In this sample, this clone turned up a few times. V and J are TRBV2 and TRBJ1-6; unclear D gene. The CDR3 totals 14 residues. Germline CDR1 and CDR2: SNHLY and FYNNEI. V lost 5 bases and J 7 bases, leaving 12 bases between the germline ends. Here the CDR3 reads CASSPGSGNSPLHF. CDR3 nucleotides: TGTGCCAGCAGTCCCGGATCCGGGAATTCACCCCTCCACTTT.

The J gene is TRBJ2-1, the V gene TRBV5-1, with 10 nucleotides matching TRBD2. The V gene's germline CDR1 is SGHRS and CDR2 YFSETQ. V shed 3 bases, J shed 5 bases, and the junction held 8 bases outside the gene matches. CDR3 length equals 16 residues. The CDR3 sequence: CASSSGLADPNNEQFF. The CDR3 DNA reads as TGCGCCAGCAGCTCAGGACTAGCGGACCCCAACAATGAGCAGTTCTTC.

This sequence joins TRBV18 and TRBJ1-5; 9 nucleotides align to TRBD1. Trimming removed 5 bases from V and 4 bases from J; junction bases left unmatched: 12. Germline CDR1 and CDR2: KGHSH and LQKENI. This CDR3 has 17 amino acids. CDR3: CASSFGGTGTRNQPQHF. Here the CDR3 DNA reads TGTGCCAGCTCATTTGGCGGGACAGGGACACGGAATCAGCCCCAGCATTTT.

CDR3 sequence: CASSLANGGYEQYF. CDR3 DNA sequence: TGTGCCAGCAGCTTGGCCAACGGGGGCTACGAGCAGTACTTC. The chain has TRBV5-4 and TRBJ2-7; possibly TRBD2 for D (6 bases). With 0 bases removed from V and 3 bases from J, the gap between germline ends came to 10 bases. The CDR3 extends over 14 amino acids. Per germline, CDR1 SGHNT and CDR2 YYREEE (reference sequence).

This chain uses TRBV7-6 with TRBJ2-3, with TRBD2 identical over 7 bases. This CDR3 has 16 amino acids. The ends lost 1 base at V and 0 bases at J; junction bases unmatched: 4. Germline V gene lookup returns CDR1 SGHVS and CDR2 FNYEAQ. The DNA for the CDR3 is TGTGCCAGCAGCTTAGGCGTGGGGGGGAGCACAGATACGCAGTATTTT. This gives the protein CASSLGVGGSTDTQYF.

V gene TRBV7-9 combines with J gene TRBJ1-1; TRBD1 agrees at 7 bases. Germline V gene sequence: CDR1 SEHNR, CDR2 FQNEAQ (reference sequence). V trimming: 5 bases; J trimming: 0 bases; junction bases outside the gene matches: 6. The CDR3 has 15 amino acids. Here the CDR3 DNA reads TGTGCCAGCAGCCCACAGACAGGGTTGAACACTGAAGCTTTCTTT. Its protein is CASSPQTGLNTEAFF. Filled out from reference TRBV7-9 and TRBJ1-1, the complete variable domain reads DTGVSQNPRHKITKRGQNVTFRCDPISEHNRLYWYRQTLGQGPEFLTYFQNEAQLEKSRLLSDRFSAERPKGSFSTLEIQRTEQGDSAMYLCASSPQTGLNTEAFFGQGTRLTVV.

The V and J genes are TRBV19 and TRBJ2-2; weak D call: TRBD2 (5 bases). Germline lookup yields CDR1 LNHDA and CDR2 SQIVND (reference sequence). The CDR3 spans 16 residues. V was shortened by 9 bases and J by 1 base, with 18 bases between the two germline ends. The CDR3 loop is CASTHVERRNTGELFF. The CDR3 DNA sequence: TGTGCCAGCACCCACGTGGAGCGGAGGAACACCGGGGAGCTGTTTTTT.

In this sample, this clone turned up a few times. The genes are TRBV19 and TRBJ1-2, with 8 bases lining up with TRBD1. V shed 3 bases and J 6 bases; nucleotides not matched to a gene: 3. The CDR3 has 13 amino acids. The germline V gene has CDR1 LNHDA and CDR2 SQIVND (reference sequence). CDR3: CASSMDREDGYTF. The CDR3 DNA reads TGTGCCAGTAGTATGGACAGGGAGGATGGCTACACCTTC.

The chain is built from TRBV21-1 and TRBJ1-1; the table's D call, TRBD1, was not checked against the DNA. TRBV21-1 is reported as a pseudogene. This CDR3 contains 16 residues. The CDR3 loop is CASSKVRRTGTTEAFF. DNA for the CDR3: TGTGCCAGCAGCAAAGTTCGTAGGACAGGGACCACTGAAGCTTTCTTT.

The gene calls are TRBV6-5 and TRBJ2-7; 7 bases are a match to TRBD1. V lost 7 bases to trimming and J lost 3 bases; unmatched junction nucleotides: 9. CDR1 is MNHEY and CDR2 is SVGAGI in the germline V gene. The CDR3 loop spans 14 amino acids. The CDR3 sequence: CASKPGTANYEQYF. The CDR3 DNA reads as TGTGCCAGCAAGCCTGGGACAGCGAACTACGAGCAGTACTTC.

This sequence joins TRBV2 and TRBJ1-2; maybe TRBD1 (5 bases). Germline CDR1 is SNHLY and CDR2 is FYNNEI. The CDR3 covers 15 residues. Trimming removed 2 bases from V and 0 bases from J, with 10 bases in between. CDR3 DNA sequence: TGTGCCAGCAGTGAATGGGGCAGCACTAACTATGGCTACACCTTC. This encodes CASSEWGSTNYGYTF.

This chain uses TRBV19 with TRBJ1-5, with a tentative D call TRBD1 (5 bases). The ends were cut back, 2 bases at V and 2 bases at J, with 13 bases in the middle. The CDR3 is 16 amino acids. Germline-derived CDR1 and CDR2 are LNHDA and SQIVND (reference sequence). The CDR3 DNA reads as TGTGCCAGTAGTATACCGTCAGGGAAGGGCAATCAGCCCCAGCATTTT. Translation: CASSIPSGKGNQPQHF.

The chain has TRBV7-2 and TRBJ1-1; tentative D call: TRBD1 (5 bases). The CDR3 sequence is 15 residues long. Germline CDR1 is SGHTA and CDR2 is FQGNSA. Trimming took off 5 bases at V and 1 base at J, with 14 bases between the two ends. The CDR3 loop reads CASSPTRGQNTEAFF. In DNA, the CDR3 is TGTGCCAGCAGCCCTACCCGCGGACAGAACACTGAAGCTTTCTTT.

This clone came up many times. The chain combines TRBV14 with TRBJ1-1; a weak D match, TRBD1 (5 bases). V was shortened by 0 bases and J by 1 base, with 9 bases between the two germline ends. Germline values: CDR1 SGHDN, CDR2 FVKESK. This CDR3 has 15 amino acids. CDR3 sequence (DNA): TGTGCCAGCAGCCAAGAATGGGGCGCGAACACTGAAGCTTTCTTT. As protein: CASSQEWGANTEAFF.